This T cell receptor beta chain was recorded in a study of CD8 T cells in Susac syndrome. As for this clonotype: As yet, its antigen is unknown.

Random hexamers primed reverse transcription of about 0.5 to 1 ug RNA. TCRdb used MiXCR to reprocess the immunoSEQ multiplex PCR reads, holding one entry per CDR3 protein. The data contain around 110,000 distinct CDR3 sequences, roughly 94% of them singletons. Sequencing of TCR beta covered CD8+ and CD4+ T cells obtained from blood. Whole-study findings and limits: Susac-specific public clones were found in both the total CD8+ and the CD8+ TEMRA repertoires, with over 15 in the former and 4 to 6 in the latter.

The sample taken for sequencing was CD8+ T cells from PBMCs. The origin of this receptor is a human donor with Susac syndrome.

CDR3 nucleotide sequence: TGTGCCAGCAGCCCCCCAATGACCGCTGAGACCCAGTACTTC. It encodes CASSPPMTAETQYF. The J gene is TRBJ2-5, the V gene TRBV7-9, with D uncertain. V gave up 5 bases and J gave up 5 bases, with 15 bases separating them. Germline loops: CDR1 SEHNR, CDR2 FQNEAQ (reference sequence). CDR3 length: 14 residues.